Following are 26 T cell receptor beta chains from one sample sequenced in a study of fetal regulatory T cell absence and autoimmunity. Using immunoSEQ multiplex PCR, the repertoire was profiled, and TCRdb retains in-frame clones only, with some absent. The sample records 46,000 or so clones, about 80% being singletons. The sample was cord blood. The receptors were gathered from a newborn boy with IPEX syndrome.

This clone was observed a handful of times. V is TRBV10-1 and J is TRBJ1-1; D remains ambiguous. V was shortened by 2 bases and J by 5 bases, with 9 bases between the two germline ends. The CDR3 is 13 residues long. Germline V lookup: CDR1 WNHNN, CDR2 SYGVQD (reference sequence). The CDR3 sequence is CASSEGTGTEAFF. In nucleotides, the CDR3 is TGCGCCAGCAGTGAGGGTACGGGGACTGAAGCTTTCTTT.

This clone has only one observation. The chain is built from TRBV19 and TRBJ2-5; D may be TRBD1 (6 bases). V gave up 5 bases and J gave up 2 bases, with 9 bases separating them. From germline, CDR1 is LNHDA and CDR2 SQIVND (reference sequence). The CDR3 extends over 13 amino acids. The CDR3 reads CASSRQEQETQYF. CDR3 coding DNA: TGTGCCAGTAGTCGACAGGAACAAGAGACCCAGTACTTC.

The rearrangement uses TRBV6-5 and TRBJ1-1; 7 positions agree with TRBD1. CDR1 is MNHEY, CDR2 SVGAGI, per germline. There are 15 residues in the CDR3. The J segment lost 4 bases and the V segment lost 0 bases, leaving 5 bases of the junction unmatched. Here the CDR3 reads CASSYSDRPGTEAFF. CDR3 DNA sequence: TGTGCCAGCAGTTACTCGGACAGGCCTGGCACTGAAGCTTTCTTT.

This clone was observed once. CDR3 region: CASSQPPQALTDTQYF. For the CDR3, the DNA is TGTGCCAGCAGCCAACCCCCACAGGCGCTCACAGATACGCAGTATTTT. This chain links TRBV7-9 with TRBJ2-3; D may be TRBD1 (5 bases). The germline V gene encodes CDR1 SEHNR and CDR2 FQNEAQ (reference sequence). This CDR3 spans 16 amino acids. The V gene lost 5 bases and the J gene lost 2 bases, with 17 bases spanning the gap.

The chain uses TRBV7-9 and TRBJ2-5; TRBD1 is a possible D gene (5 bases). The CDR3 extends over 15 amino acids. Trimming stripped 5 bases from V and 3 bases from J, with 16 bases between. Germline V CDR1 and CDR2: SEHNR, FQNEAQ (reference sequence). The CDR3 DNA follows: TGTGCCAGCAGCCCAGGGTGGCTAGAAAAAGAGACCCAGTACTTC. Residues: CASSPGWLEKETQYF.

This chain links TRBV6-1 with TRBJ2-3; the D is unclear. Between the trimmed V and J ends, which lost 5 bases and 0 bases, there was a span of 12 bases. CDR1 is MNHNS and CDR2 is SASEGT in the germline V gene. The CDR3 contains 15 residues. Here the CDR3 reads CASSLDLTSTDTQYF. CDR3 in DNA: TGTGCCAGCAGTCTTGACTTAACTAGCACAGATACGCAGTATTTT.

The chain is built from TRBV7-9 and TRBJ1-3, with D perhaps matching TRBD1 (5 bases). The CDR3 runs 17 residues. With 5 bases removed from V and 0 bases from J, the gap between germline ends came to 17 bases. Germline values: CDR1 SEHNR, CDR2 FQNEAQ (reference sequence). The CDR3: CASSPYRDGFSGNTIYF. For the CDR3, the DNA is TGTGCCAGCAGCCCATACCGGGACGGTTTCTCTGGAAACACCATATATTTT. The variable domain in full, with the rest retrieved from reference TRBV7-9 and TRBJ1-3, is DTGVSQNPRHKITKRGQNVTFRCDPISEHNRLYWYRQTLGQGPEFLTYFQNEAQLEKSRLLSDRFSAERPKGSFSTLEIQRTEQGDSAMYLCASSPYRDGFSGNTIYFGEGSWLTVV.

The chain employs TRBV11-3 and TRBJ2-3; TRBD2 aligns across 7 bases. CDR1 and CDR2 from the germline V gene are SGHNT and YENEEA. This CDR3 region has 15 residues. Trimming cost V 4 bases and J 2 bases; bases outside gene matches: 6. The CDR3 sequence is CASSYRLANTDTQYF. The CDR3 DNA reads TGTGCCAGCAGCTACCGACTAGCAAACACAGATACGCAGTATTTT.

CDR3 in amino acids: CASSHGGGYGYTF. The CDR3 DNA sequence: TGTGCCAGCAGCCACGGGGGGGGCTATGGCTACACCTTC. The chain recombines TRBV9 with TRBJ1-2, with a weak D call TRBD1 (5 bases). This CDR3 has 13 amino acids. V dropped 4 bases and J dropped 4 bases, with 11 bases sitting between them. Germline lookup yields CDR1 SGDLS and CDR2 YYNGEE. Full variable domain (outside the CDR3, taken from reference TRBV9 and TRBJ1-2): DSGVTQTPKHLITATGQRVTLRCSPRSGDLSVYWYQQSLDQGLQFLIQYYNGEERAKGNILERFSAQQFPDLHSELNLSSLELGDSALYFCASSHGGGYGYTFGSGTRLTVV.

This chain connects TRBV5-4 to TRBJ1-1; D might be TRBD1 (6 bases). V lost 0 bases, J lost 0 bases, and 9 bases lay in between. The CDR3 spans 15 residues. The germline V gene encodes CDR1 SGHNT and CDR2 YYREEE (reference sequence). The CDR3 coding sequence is TGTGCCAGCAGCTTGGAAGGGGGGATGAACACTGAAGCTTTCTTT. Its translation: CASSLEGGMNTEAFF.

The chain is built from TRBV5-1 and TRBJ2-1; TRBD2 is a possible D gene (6 bases). Germline assignment: CDR1 SGHRS and CDR2 YFSETQ. This CDR3 spans 15 amino acids. V was trimmed by 1 base and J by 0 bases, leaving 8 bases between them. CDR3 protein: CASSLLTSSYNEQFF. DNA of the CDR3: TGCGCCAGCAGCTTGCTGACTAGCTCCTACAATGAGCAGTTCTTC.

The chain is built from TRBV25-1 and TRBJ2-1, with a weak D call TRBD2 (6 bases). This CDR3 comprises 16 residues. In germline, CDR1 is MGHDK, CDR2 SYGVNS. V was cut by 1 base and J by 3 bases, with 13 bases left in between. CDR3 region: CASSEFGASDYNEQFF. CDR3 DNA sequence: TGTGCCAGCAGTGAATTTGGGGCTAGCGACTACAATGAGCAGTTCTTC.

This chain joins TRBV4-1 and TRBJ2-3, with 10 bases lining up with TRBD2. With V trimmed by 5 bases and J by 4 bases, 9 bases remained unmatched. Germline CDR1 MGHRA, CDR2 YSYEKL. The length of the CDR3 is 16 residues. CDR3 in amino acids: CASSYSSGSEADTQYF. Written as DNA, the CDR3 is TGCGCCAGCAGCTATTCTAGCGGGAGCGAGGCAGATACGCAGTATTTT.

The chain recombines TRBV21-1 with TRBJ2-2; TRBD2 is the table's D call, not checked against the DNA. TRBV21-1 is an annotated pseudogene. The CDR3 is 15 residues long. CDR3 amino acids: CARLAGGPDTGELFF. The CDR3, as DNA: TGTGCCAGATTAGCGGGGGGGCCGGACACCGGGGAGCTGTTTTTT.

This chain links TRBV10-1 with TRBJ2-7; 7 bases agree with TRBD2. The CDR3 length is 14 residues. CDR1 WNHNN and CDR2 SYGVQD come from the germline V gene (reference sequence). The J segment lost 2 bases and the V segment lost 5 bases, leaving 6 bases of the junction unmatched. The CDR3 loop is CASSKLAPAYEQYF. CDR3 nucleotides: TGCGCCAGCAGTAAACTAGCGCCAGCCTACGAGCAGTACTTC.

The chain couples TRBV4-1 to TRBJ2-1, with 11 bases matching TRBD2. V gave up 1 base and J gave up 4 bases; unmatched junction bases: 12. From germline, CDR1 is MGHRA and CDR2 YSYEKL. The CDR3 contains 19 residues. The CDR3 loop reads CASSQGPTSGSGGYNEQFF. The DNA for the CDR3 is TGCGCCAGCAGCCAAGGACCTACTAGCGGGAGTGGGGGGTACAATGAGCAGTTCTTC.

The J gene is TRBJ1-1, the V gene TRBV28; 9 bases fit TRBD1. Germline V gene data show CDR1 as MDHEN and CDR2 as SYDVKM. CDR3 length equals 17 residues. The V segment lost 5 bases and the J segment 0 bases; nucleotides outside the gene matches: 10. CDR3 protein: CASSPFRDRAMNTEAFF. Written as DNA, the CDR3 is TGTGCCAGCAGTCCATTTCGGGACAGGGCCATGAACACTGAAGCTTTCTTT.

The rearrangement uses TRBV6-5 and TRBJ2-7, with 11 bases identical to TRBD1. This CDR3 is 15 amino acids long. Looked up from germline, CDR1 is MNHEY and CDR2 is SVGAGI. V gave up 11 bases and J gave up 1 base; unmatched junction bases: 10. CDR3 amino acids: CAYSTGQGASYEQYF. The CDR3 DNA is TGTGCCTACTCCACAGGACAGGGGGCTTCCTACGAGCAGTACTTC.

The chain has TRBV2 and TRBJ2-5; possible D gene TRBD1, 6 bases. This CDR3 is built from 15 residues. Germline values: CDR1 SNHLY, CDR2 FYNNEI. The germline V and J ends were trimmed by 3 bases and 1 base, with 12 bases remaining between them. CDR3 DNA sequence: TGTGCCAGCAGTGATAGAGGGGGACCCCAAGAGACCCAGTACTTC. This translates into CASSDRGGPQETQYF.

The chain's CDR3 is CASKARGPRTEAFF. As DNA, the CDR3 is TGTGCCAGTAAGGCGAGGGGGCCGAGGACTGAAGCTTTCTTT. J is TRBJ1-1 and V is TRBV19; the match to TRBD1 covers 7 bases. CDR1 is LNHDA and CDR2 is SQIVND in the germline V gene (reference sequence). V shed 7 bases, J shed 5 bases, and the junction held 10 bases outside the gene matches. This CDR3 region has 14 residues.

This clone was seen a few times. The chain links TRBV27 to TRBJ1-5, with D perhaps matching TRBD1 (5 bases). CDR1 and CDR2 (germline): MNHEY, SMNVEV (reference sequence). The length of the CDR3 is 13 residues. Trimming took 10 bases from V and 0 from J, leaving 10 bases between them. Here the CDR3 DNA reads TGTGCCACTGGACAATATAGCAATCAGCCCCAGCATTTT. It translates to CATGQYSNQPQHF.

This clone was seen just once. The V gene is TRBV11-2, the J gene TRBJ2-1; 11 nucleotides line up with TRBD2. Losses at the gene ends were 0 bases for V and 1 base for J; bases not matched to a gene: 5. The germline V gene encodes CDR1 SGHAT and CDR2 FQNNGV. The CDR3 runs to 18 residues. The CDR3 region has the DNA TGTGCCAGCAGCTTAGATACTAGCGGGAGTGGTTCCTACAATGAGCAGTTCTTC. Protein product: CASSLDTSGSGSYNEQFF.

This chain links TRBV11-2 with TRBJ1-1; D is ambiguous. Trimming left V 1 base short and J 6 bases short, with 9 bases between. The CDR3 is 13 amino acids. Germline V gene lookup returns CDR1 SGHAT and CDR2 FQNNGV. The CDR3 is CASSLVGTPEAFF. In DNA, the CDR3 is TGTGCCAGCAGCTTAGTTGGCACACCTGAAGCTTTCTTT.

Remarks on this clone: The same CDR3 is also encoded by other DNA sequences in this sample. The genes are TRBV5-1 and TRBJ2-7, with a tentative D call TRBD1 (6 bases). The germline gives CDR1 SGHRS, CDR2 YFSETQ. V gave up 4 bases and J gave up 2 bases, with 7 bases separating them. This CDR3 comprises 12 residues. The CDR3, as DNA: TGCGCCAGCAGCCGGGACACCTACGAGCAGTACTTC. This translates into CASSRDTYEQYF.

The J gene is TRBJ1-1, the V gene TRBV19, with D possibly matching TRBD1 (6 bases). The V end lost 7 bases, the J end lost 3 bases, and 12 bases lay between the germline ends. The CDR3 covers 13 residues. The germline V gene has CDR1 LNHDA and CDR2 SQIVND (reference sequence). The CDR3 nucleotides read TGTGCCAGTACGTCAGGGGCGGACACTGAAGCTTTCTTT. Encoded protein: CASTSGADTEAFF.

The rearrangement joins TRBV5-6 to TRBJ2-5, with 9 bases aligning to TRBD1. The CDR3 runs 15 residues. With V trimmed by 0 bases and J by 7 bases, 7 bases remained unmatched. Germline CDR1 and CDR2: SGHDT and YYEEEE. CDR3 DNA: TGTGCCAGCAGCTTGGACGGACAGGGGTCCAGGACCCAGTACTTC. This sequence encodes CASSLDGQGSRTQYF.